This is a list of T cell receptor beta chains from one sample in a study of OX40 agonist ivuxolimab in advanced cancers. TCRdb's table, derived via immunoSEQ multiplex PCR, lists solely in-frame clones and lacks some. The sample comprises tens of thousands of clones, about nine tenths of which are singletons, and 10% to 11% rests with the top ten. The sequencing used CD4+ or CD8+ T cells sorted from blood, collected in a trial of the OX40 agonist ivuxolimab. The receptors originated from an adult with an advanced solid tumor such as melanoma, head and neck, liver or kidney cancer. The CDR3 runs from the conserved cysteine through the conserved F or W. The D gene is left open where the match is weak. The size field is filled for only some rows; it gives once, few, many or a size class.

v_gene	j_gene	d_gene	abundance	CDR3aa	CDR3nt
TRBV27	TRBJ2-2	NA	NA	CASSLSRIGELFF	TGTGCCAGCAGTTTATCGAGAATCGGGGAGCTGTTTTTT
TRBV7-9	TRBJ2-5	TRBD1	NA	CASSSTGTGGALETQYF	TGTGCCAGCAGTTCTACCGGGACAGGGGGCGCGTTAGAGACCCAGTACTTC
TRBV28	TRBJ2-1	TRBD2	NA	CASSPRLAGGPLNEQFF	TGTGCCAGCAGTCCTCGACTAGCGGGAGGGCCTTTGAATGAGCAGTTCTTC
TRBV27	TRBJ1-5	NA	NA	CASSLEGYNQPQHF	TGTGCCAGCAGTTTAGAAGGTTACAATCAGCCCCAGCATTTT
TRBV15	TRBJ1-3	NA	NA	CATSRAGALSGNTIYF	TGTGCCACCAGCAGAGCAGGGGCCCTCTCTGGAAACACCATATATTTT
TRBV27	TRBJ1-1	TRBD1	NA	CASSFGQAAEAFF	TGTGCCAGCAGTTTTGGACAGGCAGCTGAAGCTTTCTTT
TRBV27	TRBJ2-7	NA	NA	CASRPSWGSYEQYF	TGTGCCAGCAGACCTAGTTGGGGATCCTACGAGCAGTACTTC
TRBV7-9	TRBJ2-1	NA	NA	CASSLEQGAYNEQFF	TGTGCCAGCAGCTTAGAACAGGGTGCCTACAATGAGCAGTTCTTC
TRBV27	TRBJ2-7	NA	once	CASSLYPPGATLYEQYF	TGTGCCAGCAGTCTATACCCCCCGGGGGCCACCCTCTACGAGCAGTACTTC
TRBV9	TRBJ2-5	NA	NA	CASSVGGVETQYF	TGTGCCAGCAGCGTAGGGGGAGTCGAGACCCAGTACTTC
TRBV5-1	TRBJ1-1	NA	few	CASSLNEVQGPNF	TGCGCCAGCAGCTTGAACGAGGTTCAGGGACCGAACTTT
TRBV4-1	TRBJ1-6	NA	few	CASSQEAGNNSPLHF	TGCGCCAGCAGCCAAGAAGCAGGGAATAATTCACCCCTCCACTTT
TRBV27	TRBJ2-7	NA	NA	CASSLLGRSYEQYF	TGTGCCAGCAGTCTTTTAGGGCGGTCCTACGAGCAGTACTTC
TRBV4-1	TRBJ2-7	NA	NA	CASSQVAASYEQYF	TGCGCCAGCAGCCAGGTAGCGGCCTCCTACGAGCAGTACTTC
TRBV27	TRBJ1-1	NA	once	CASSLWRGLNTEAFF	TGTGCCAGCAGTTTATGGCGAGGATTGAACACTGAAGCTTTCTTT
TRBV9	TRBJ1-3	NA	NA	CASSADSHSGNTIYF	TGTGCCAGCAGCGCGGACAGCCACTCTGGAAACACCATATATTTT
TRBV29-1	TRBJ2-3	NA	once	CSVGGSGGTDTQYF	TGCAGCGTTGGTGGTAGCGGAGGCACAGATACGCAGTATTTT
TRBV27	TRBJ2-7	TRBD1	NA	CASSSGGSGFEQYF	TGTGCCAGCAGTTCAGGGGGCTCGGGATTCGAGCAGTACTTC
TRBV27	TRBJ1-5	TRBD1	NA	CASSKQGVGNQPQHF	TGTGCCAGCAGTAAACAGGGGGTGGGCAATCAGCCCCAGCATTTT
TRBV11-2	TRBJ1-2	NA	NA	CASSQDRKVNYGYTF	TGTGCCAGCAGCCAGGACAGAAAAGTAAACTATGGCTACACCTTC
TRBV5-1	TRBJ1-1	NA	NA	CASSLVRAAATEAFF	TGCGCCAGCAGCTTGGTACGAGCAGCGGCGACTGAAGCTTTCTTT
TRBV28	TRBJ1-1	NA	NA	CASSLTGGNTEAFF	TGTGCCAGCAGTTTGACAGGAGGGAACACTGAAGCTTTCTTT
TRBV29-1	TRBJ2-5	NA	NA	CSVEDFLTDTQETQYF	TGCAGCGTTGAAGATTTCTTGACAGATACCCAAGAGACCCAGTACTTC
TRBV5-4	TRBJ2-5	NA	NA	CASSLGGGETQYF	TGTGCCAGCAGCTTAGGGGGTGGAGAGACCCAGTACTTC
TRBV29-1	TRBJ1-2	NA	once	CSVEGSRRPDDKRGYTF	TGCAGCGTTGAAGGGTCACGGAGGCCGGACGACAAGCGGGGCTACACCTTC
TRBV28	TRBJ2-2	NA	once	CASSLDQATGELFF	TGTGCCAGCAGTTTAGATCAGGCCACCGGGGAGCTGTTTTTT
TRBV27	TRBJ2-7	NA	once	CASSRGDEQYF	TGTGCCAGCAGCCGCGGGGACGAGCAGTACTTC
TRBV13	TRBJ1-2	NA	NA	CASSLGTTYGYTF	TGTGCCAGCAGCTTAGGTACAACGTATGGCTACACCTTC
TRBV9	TRBJ1-2	NA	NA	CASSVDPRDSLLKLGYTF	TGTGCCAGCAGCGTAGATCCCCGCGATTCCCTCTTAAAACTCGGCTACACCTTC
TRBV10-3	TRBJ1-1	NA	few	CAISESWVSTEAFF	TGTGCCATCAGTGAGTCGTGGGTCAGCACTGAAGCTTTCTTT
TRBV9	TRBJ2-5	NA	NA	CASSAGAWQETQYF	TGTGCCAGCAGCGCGGGGGCCTGGCAAGAGACCCAGTACTTC
TRBV27	TRBJ2-3	NA	NA	CASSLSDGHTDTQYF	TGTGCCAGCAGTTTATCGGACGGGCACACAGATACGCAGTATTTT
TRBV27	TRBJ2-1	TRBD2	NA	CASSLTSGREQFF	TGTGCCAGCAGTTTAACTAGCGGGAGAGAGCAGTTCTTC
TRBV27	TRBJ2-2	TRBD1	few	CASSSTDRAAGELFF	TGTGCCAGCAGTTCAACGGACAGGGCCGCCGGGGAGCTGTTTTTT
TRBV4-1	TRBJ1-2	NA	NA	CASSQGAGVVGYTF	TGCGCCAGCAGCCAAGGGGCAGGGGTGGTCGGCTACACCTTC
TRBV9	TRBJ2-6	TRBD1	NA	CASSAHRDRVDGANVLTF	TGTGCCAGCAGCGCCCACCGGGACAGGGTGGATGGGGCCAACGTCCTGACTTTC
TRBV27	TRBJ1-1	NA	NA	CASMGWWGENTEAFF	TGTGCCAGCATGGGATGGTGGGGCGAGAACACTGAAGCTTTCTTT
TRBV2	TRBJ2-7	NA	few	CAISELLRSYEQYF	TGTGCCATCTCTGAGTTGCTCCGCTCCTACGAGCAGTACTTC
TRBV10-3	TRBJ1-5	NA	NA	CAISDPSSNQPQHF	TGTGCCATCAGTGACCCCTCTAGCAATCAGCCCCAGCATTTT
TRBV7-9	TRBJ2-7	NA	NA	CASSLGPWASSYEQYF	TGTGCCAGCAGCTTAGGGCCTTGGGCGAGCTCCTACGAGCAGTACTTC
TRBV27	TRBJ2-5	NA	NA	CASRGSLGETQYF	TGTGCCAGCCGCGGCAGTCTGGGAGAGACCCAGTACTTC
TRBV5-8	TRBJ2-1	TRBD2	NA	CARGTREYNEQFF	TGTGCCAGGGGGACTAGGGAATACAATGAGCAGTTCTTC
TRBV5-4	TRBJ2-1	TRBD2	NA	CASSSGTSGGNEQFF	TGTGCCAGCAGTTCCGGGACTAGCGGGGGGAATGAGCAGTTCTTC
TRBV11-2	TRBJ1-1	TRBD1	NA	CASSSRRDRAFF	TGTGCCAGCAGCTCCCGTCGGGACAGAGCTTTCTTT
TRBV19	TRBJ1-5	NA	NA	CASSEDGPGQPQHF	TGTGCCAGTAGTGAGGACGGGCCCGGTCAGCCCCAGCATTTT
TRBV5-6	TRBJ2-7	TRBD1	NA	CASSPGTGTYEQYF	TGTGCCAGCAGCCCCGGGACAGGGACCTACGAGCAGTACTTC
TRBV9	TRBJ1-2	TRBD1	NA	CASSVDGQGNGYTF	TGTGCCAGCAGCGTAGATGGACAGGGGAATGGCTACACCTTC